This is a list of T cell receptor beta chains from one sample in a study of CD8 T cells in ankylosing spondylitis. One entry per CDR3 protein results from TCRdb running MiXCR on the 5' RACE reads. Of about 500,000 distinct CDR3 sequences listed, 5.3% were seen once; the top ten hold approximately 4%. The sample consisted of blood, either unsorted or a sorted T cell fraction (not recorded which). Receptors originate from a male donor with ankylosing spondylitis. Each CDR3 is given with its conserved first and last residue. D genes are given only for firm matches. Clone size is shown for a subset of rows, as once, few, many or a class of expanded clone.

D,V,J,size,CDR3,DNA
-,TRBV20-1,TRBJ1-6,many,CSAGAGNSPLHF,TGCAGTGCCGGGGCAGGTAATTCACCCCTCCACTTT
TRBD1,TRBV12-3/TRBV12-4,TRBJ1-5,-,CASRNTPGQGSNQPQHF,TGTGCCAGCAGAAATACCCCGGGACAGGGTAGCAATCAGCCCCAGCATTTT
-,TRBV24-1,TRBJ2-1,many,CATSEAAQLRGEQFF,TGTGCCACCAGTGAGGCGGCCCAGCTTAGGGGTGAGCAGTTCTTC
TRBD2,TRBV6-2/TRBV6-3,TRBJ2-5,many,CASSYSRGVPKPDQETQYF,TGTGCCAGCAGTTACTCGCGGGGGGTACCGAAACCCGATCAAGAGACCCAGTACTTC
-,TRBV20-1,TRBJ2-7,many,CSARPDGYEQYF,TGCAGTGCTAGACCGGACGGGTACGAGCAGTACTTC
TRBD1,TRBV7-9,TRBJ1-3,many,CASTQGTGFSGNTIYF,TGTGCCAGCACGCAGGGGACAGGTTTCTCTGGAAACACCATATATTTT
-,TRBV10-3,TRBJ2-5,many,CAISDRWETQYF,TGTGCCATCAGTGACAGGTGGGAGACCCAGTACTTC
-,TRBV29-1,TRBJ2-6,few,CSVGGANVLTF,TGCAGCGTTGGAGGGGCGAACGTCCTGACTTTC
TRBD1,TRBV27,TRBJ2-7,many,CASSQGPGQGFYEQYF,TGTGCCAGCAGTCAGGGTCCGGGACAGGGATTCTACGAGCAGTACTTC
-,TRBV15,TRBJ2-7,many,CATSREFGTAAYEQYF,TGTGCCACCAGCAGAGAATTCGGGACTGCAGCCTACGAGCAGTACTTC
-,TRBV4-2,TRBJ2-1,many,CASSPTGAGGYDEQFF,TGTGCCAGCAGCCCTACAGGGGCGGGGGGTTACGATGAGCAGTTCTTC
-,TRBV5-1,TRBJ2-2,many,CASSREVSGTSMNTGELFF,TGCGCCAGCAGCCGTGAGGTATCGGGAACCTCTATGAACACCGGGGAGCTGTTTTTT
-,TRBV29-1,TRBJ2-2,many,CSAPGTPNTGELFF,TGCAGCGCCCCCGGGACACCAAACACCGGGGAGCTGTTTTTT
TRBD2,TRBV20-1,TRBJ2-7,-,CSARDSRSGLADISYEQYF,TGCAGTGCTAGAGATTCTCGAAGCGGACTAGCGGATATCTCCTACGAGCAGTACTTC
TRBD1,TRBV7-2,TRBJ1-2,many,CASRGDRVTPYGYTF,TGTGCCAGCAGAGGGGACAGGGTAACTCCCTATGGCTACACCTTC
-,TRBV20-1,TRBJ2-7,many,CSAKTGSYEQYF,TGCAGTGCTAAGACAGGTTCCTACGAGCAGTACTTC
-,TRBV7-9,TRBJ2-4,many,CASSLVGENIQYF,TGTGCCAGCAGCTTAGTCGGGGAAAACATTCAGTACTTC
-,TRBV9,TRBJ1-1,many,CASSVGWGSRGQDLNTEAFF,TGTGCCAGCAGCGTAGGTTGGGGGAGCAGGGGCCAAGATTTGAACACTGAAGCTTTCTTT
TRBD2,TRBV5-1,TRBJ2-5,few,CASSSGTSLGETQYF,TGCGCCAGCAGCTCGGGGACTAGCTTAGGAGAGACCCAGTACTTC
TRBD1,TRBV4-3,TRBJ2-7,many,CASSQEDRVFHEQYF,TGCGCCAGCAGCCAAGAGGACAGGGTCTTCCACGAGCAGTACTTC
-,TRBV7-9,TRBJ2-1,many,CASSSGLIGALSEQFF,TGTGCCAGCAGCTCCGGACTAATTGGGGCGCTTAGTGAGCAGTTCTTC
-,TRBV3-1,TRBJ1-1,-,CASSHTSPNTEAFF,TGTGCCAGCAGCCATACGTCACCGAACACTGAAGCTTTCTTT
-,TRBV10-1,TRBJ1-4,many,CASSDRVGEKLFF,TGCGCCAGCAGTGATCGGGTTGGCGAAAAACTGTTTTTT
-,TRBV5-1,TRBJ1-6,-,CASSVVSSGNSPLHF,TGCGCCAGCAGCGTTGTGAGCTCGGGGAATTCACCCCTCCACTTT
TRBD1,TRBV4-3,TRBJ2-1,-,CASSKDRGPYNEQFF,TGCGCCAGCAGCAAAGACAGGGGGCCGTACAATGAGCAGTTCTTC
-,TRBV7-2,TRBJ2-5,many,CASSLLSYQETQYF,TGTGCCAGCAGCTTACTCTCGTACCAAGAGACCCAGTACTTC
-,TRBV11-2,TRBJ1-4,many,CASSFTPRSTNEKLFF,TGTGCCAGCAGCTTCACCCCCCGATCAACTAATGAAAAACTGTTTTTT
-,TRBV12-3/TRBV12-4,TRBJ2-7,many,CASCWGADEQYF,TGTGCCAGCTGTTGGGGTGCCGACGAGCAGTACTTC